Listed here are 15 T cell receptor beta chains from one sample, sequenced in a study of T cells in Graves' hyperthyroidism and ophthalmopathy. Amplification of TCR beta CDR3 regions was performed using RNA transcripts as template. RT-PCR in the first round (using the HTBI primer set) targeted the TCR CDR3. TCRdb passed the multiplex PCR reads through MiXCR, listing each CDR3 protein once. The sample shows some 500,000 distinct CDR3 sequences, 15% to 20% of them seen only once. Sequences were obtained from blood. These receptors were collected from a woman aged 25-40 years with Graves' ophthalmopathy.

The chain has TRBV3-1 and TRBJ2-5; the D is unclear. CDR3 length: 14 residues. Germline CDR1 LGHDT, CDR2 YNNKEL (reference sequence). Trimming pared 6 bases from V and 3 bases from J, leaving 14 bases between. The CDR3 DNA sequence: TGTGCCAGCAGGCCCGTATTCACAGAAGAGACCCAGTACTTC. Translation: CASRPVFTEETQYF.

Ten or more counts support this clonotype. The DNA of the CDR3 is TGTGCCAGCAGTTTGCGGTGGGAGCAGTACTTC. Protein product: CASSLRWEQYF. The chain links TRBV12-3 or TRBV12-4 to TRBJ2-7; D gene unclear. Trimming took off 3 bases at V and 7 bases at J, with 7 bases between the two ends. CDR3 length: 11 residues.

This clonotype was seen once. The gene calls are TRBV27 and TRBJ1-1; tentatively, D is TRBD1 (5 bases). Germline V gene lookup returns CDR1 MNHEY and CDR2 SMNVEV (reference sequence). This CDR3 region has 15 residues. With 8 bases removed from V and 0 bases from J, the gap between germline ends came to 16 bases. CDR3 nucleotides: TGTGCCAGCGTGCAAACCAGGGTGATGAACACTGAAGCTTTCTTT. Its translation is CASVQTRVMNTEAFF.

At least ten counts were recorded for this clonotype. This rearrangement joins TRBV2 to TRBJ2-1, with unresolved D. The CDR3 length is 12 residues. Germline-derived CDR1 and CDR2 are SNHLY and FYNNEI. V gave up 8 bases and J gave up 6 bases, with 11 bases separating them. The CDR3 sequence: CASDDTVNEQFF. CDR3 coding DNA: TGTGCCAGCGACGACACCGTCAATGAGCAGTTCTTC.

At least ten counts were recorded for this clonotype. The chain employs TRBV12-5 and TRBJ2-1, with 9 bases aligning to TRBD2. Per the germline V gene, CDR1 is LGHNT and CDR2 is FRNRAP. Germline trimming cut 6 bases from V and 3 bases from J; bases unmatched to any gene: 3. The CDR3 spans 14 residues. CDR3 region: CASGKTSGYNEQFF. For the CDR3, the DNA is TGTGCTAGTGGCAAGACTAGCGGCTACAATGAGCAGTTCTTC.

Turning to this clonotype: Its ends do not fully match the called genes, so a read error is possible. The CDR3 loop reads CSSSSSETQYF. The CDR3 DNA is TGTTCCAGCAGTTCCTCCGAGACCCAGTACTTC. This chain uses TRBV12-3 or TRBV12-4 with TRBJ2-5; D unresolved. The CDR3 covers 11 residues.

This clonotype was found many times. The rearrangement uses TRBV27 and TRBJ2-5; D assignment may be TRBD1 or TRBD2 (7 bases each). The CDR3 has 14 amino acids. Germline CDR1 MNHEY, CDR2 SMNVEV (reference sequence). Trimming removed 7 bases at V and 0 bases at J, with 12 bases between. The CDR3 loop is CASNAGGDQETQYF. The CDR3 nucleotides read TGTGCCAGCAACGCAGGGGGGGACCAAGAGACCCAGTACTTC.

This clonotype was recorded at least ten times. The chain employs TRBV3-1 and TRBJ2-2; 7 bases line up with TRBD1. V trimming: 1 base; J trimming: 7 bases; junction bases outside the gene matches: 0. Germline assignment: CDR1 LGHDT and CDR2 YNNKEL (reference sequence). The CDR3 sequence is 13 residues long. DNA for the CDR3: TGTGCCAGCAGCCAAGGGGACAGCGGGGAGCTGTTTTTT. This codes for CASSQGDSGELFF. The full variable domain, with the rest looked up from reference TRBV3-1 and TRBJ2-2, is DTAVSQTPKYLVTQMGNDKSIKCEQNLGHDTMYWYKQDSKKFLKIMFSYNNKELIINETVPNRFSPKSPDKAHLNLHINSLELGDSAVYFCASSQGDSGELFFGEGSRLTVL.

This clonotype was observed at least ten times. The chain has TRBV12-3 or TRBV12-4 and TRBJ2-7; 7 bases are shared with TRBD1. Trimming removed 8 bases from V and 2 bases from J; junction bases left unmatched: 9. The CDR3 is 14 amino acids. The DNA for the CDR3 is TGTGCCAGCCGATCGACAGGGAAAACCTACGAGCAGTACTTC. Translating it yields CASRSTGKTYEQYF.

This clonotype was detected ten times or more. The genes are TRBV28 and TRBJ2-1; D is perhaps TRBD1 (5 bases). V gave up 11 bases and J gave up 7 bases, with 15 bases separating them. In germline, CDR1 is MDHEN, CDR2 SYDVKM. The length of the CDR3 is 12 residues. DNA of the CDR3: TGTGCCTGGGGCCCAGCGACAAATGAGCAGTTCTTC. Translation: CAWGPATNEQFF.

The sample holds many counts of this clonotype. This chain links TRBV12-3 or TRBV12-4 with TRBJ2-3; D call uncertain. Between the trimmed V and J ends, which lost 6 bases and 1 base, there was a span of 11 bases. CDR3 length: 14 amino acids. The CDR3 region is CASSDWKRTDTQYF. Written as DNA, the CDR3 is TGTGCCAGCAGCGACTGGAAACGCACAGATACGCAGTATTTT.

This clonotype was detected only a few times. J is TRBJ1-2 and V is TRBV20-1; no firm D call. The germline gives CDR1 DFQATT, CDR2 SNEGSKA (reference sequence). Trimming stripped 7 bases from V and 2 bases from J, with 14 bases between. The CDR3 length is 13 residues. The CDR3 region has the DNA TGCAGTGTCCTGGCGGGTTCCAACTATGGCTACACCTTC. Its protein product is CSVLAGSNYGYTF.

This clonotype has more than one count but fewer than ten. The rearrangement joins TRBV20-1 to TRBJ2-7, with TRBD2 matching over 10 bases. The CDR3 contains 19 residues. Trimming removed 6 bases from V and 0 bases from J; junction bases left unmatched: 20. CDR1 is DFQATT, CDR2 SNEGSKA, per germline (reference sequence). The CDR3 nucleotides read TGCAGTGCCAGAACAGACTTGACTAGCGGGCGACTCCGCTCCTACGAGCAGTACTTC. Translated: CSARTDLTSGRLRSYEQYF.

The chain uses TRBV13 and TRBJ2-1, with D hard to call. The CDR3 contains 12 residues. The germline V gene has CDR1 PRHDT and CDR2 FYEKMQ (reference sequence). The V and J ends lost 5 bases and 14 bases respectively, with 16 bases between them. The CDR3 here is CASSLAGLSKFF. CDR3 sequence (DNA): TGTGCCAGCAGCCTCGCTGGGCTATCGAAGTTCTTC.

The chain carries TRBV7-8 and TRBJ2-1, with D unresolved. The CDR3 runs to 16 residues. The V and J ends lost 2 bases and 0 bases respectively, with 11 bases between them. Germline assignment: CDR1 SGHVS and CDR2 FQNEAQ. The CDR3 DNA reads TGTGCCAGCAGCTTAAAATTACCGGTCTCCTACAATGAGCAGTTCTTC. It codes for CASSLKLPVSYNEQFF.